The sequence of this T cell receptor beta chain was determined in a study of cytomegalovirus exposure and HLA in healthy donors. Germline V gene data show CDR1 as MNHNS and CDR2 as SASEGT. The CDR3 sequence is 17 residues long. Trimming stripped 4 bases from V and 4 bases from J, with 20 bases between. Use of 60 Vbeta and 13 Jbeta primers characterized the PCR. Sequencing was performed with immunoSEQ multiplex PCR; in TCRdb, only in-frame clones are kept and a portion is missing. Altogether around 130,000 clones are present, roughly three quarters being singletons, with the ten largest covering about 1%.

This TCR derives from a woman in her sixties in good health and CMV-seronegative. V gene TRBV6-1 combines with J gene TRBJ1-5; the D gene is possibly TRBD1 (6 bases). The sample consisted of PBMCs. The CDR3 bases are TGTGCCAGCAGTGGACAGGTGTCCATATCCGGGAATCAGCCCCAGCATTTT. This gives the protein CASSGQVSISGNQPQHF.